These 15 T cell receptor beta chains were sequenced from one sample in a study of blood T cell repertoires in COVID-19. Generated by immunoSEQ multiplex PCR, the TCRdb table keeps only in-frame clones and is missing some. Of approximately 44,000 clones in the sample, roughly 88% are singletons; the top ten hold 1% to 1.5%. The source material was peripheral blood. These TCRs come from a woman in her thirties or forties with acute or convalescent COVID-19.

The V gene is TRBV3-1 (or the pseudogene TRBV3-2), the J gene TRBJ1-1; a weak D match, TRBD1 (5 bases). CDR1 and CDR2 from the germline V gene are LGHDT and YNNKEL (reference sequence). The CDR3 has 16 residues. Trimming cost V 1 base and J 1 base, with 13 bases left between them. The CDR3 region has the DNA TGTGCCAGCAGCCAAGGGGGCGAACTGGGGAACACTGAAGCTTTCTTT. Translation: CASSQGGELGNTEAFF.

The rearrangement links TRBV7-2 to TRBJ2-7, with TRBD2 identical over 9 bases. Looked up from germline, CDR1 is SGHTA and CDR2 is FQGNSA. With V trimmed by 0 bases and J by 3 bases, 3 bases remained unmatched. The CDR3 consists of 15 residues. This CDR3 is CASSLAGTSSYEQYF. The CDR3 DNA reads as TGTGCCAGCAGCTTAGCGGGGACTAGCAGCTACGAGCAGTACTTC.

CDR3 nucleotide sequence: TGTGCCAGCAGCCTACCTAGGAGGGAGCAGTACTTC. It encodes CASSLPRREQYF. The chain combines TRBV28 with TRBJ2-7; D perhaps matches TRBD2 (5 bases). V was trimmed by 6 bases and J by 7 bases, leaving 13 bases between them. The CDR3 contains 12 residues. The germline gives CDR1 MDHEN, CDR2 SYDVKM.

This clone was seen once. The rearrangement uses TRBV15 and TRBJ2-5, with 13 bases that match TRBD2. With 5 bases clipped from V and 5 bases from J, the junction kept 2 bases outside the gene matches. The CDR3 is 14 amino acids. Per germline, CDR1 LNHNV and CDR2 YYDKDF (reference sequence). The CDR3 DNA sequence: TGTGCCACCAGCGTGACTAGCGGGAGGGAGACCCAGTACTTC. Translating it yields CATSVTSGRETQYF.

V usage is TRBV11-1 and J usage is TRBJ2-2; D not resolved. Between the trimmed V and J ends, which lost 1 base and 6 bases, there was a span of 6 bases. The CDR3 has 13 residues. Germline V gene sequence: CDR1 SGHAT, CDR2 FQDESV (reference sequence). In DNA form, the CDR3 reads TGTGCCAGCAGCTTAGGGTGGCCCGGGGAGCTGTTTTTT. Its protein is CASSLGWPGELFF. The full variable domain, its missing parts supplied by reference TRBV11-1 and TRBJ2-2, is EAEVAQSPRYKITEKSQAVAFWCDPISGHATLYWYRQILGQGPELLVQFQDESVVDDSQLPKDRFSAERLKGVDSTLKIQPAELGDSAMYLCASSLGWPGELFFGEGSRLTVL.

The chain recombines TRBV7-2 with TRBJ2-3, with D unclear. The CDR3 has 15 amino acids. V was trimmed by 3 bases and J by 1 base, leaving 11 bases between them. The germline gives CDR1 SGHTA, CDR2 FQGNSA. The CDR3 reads CASSFFPQGTDTQYF. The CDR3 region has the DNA TGTGCCAGCAGCTTCTTCCCTCAGGGCACAGATACGCAGTATTTT.

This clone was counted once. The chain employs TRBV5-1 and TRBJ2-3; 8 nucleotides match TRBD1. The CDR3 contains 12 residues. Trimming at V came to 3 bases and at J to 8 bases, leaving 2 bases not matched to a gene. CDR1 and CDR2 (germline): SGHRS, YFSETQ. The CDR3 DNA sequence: TGCGCCAGCAGCTGGACAGGGAGTACGCAGTATTTT. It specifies CASSWTGSTQYF.

CDR3 coding DNA: TGTGCCAGCAGTTCAGACAGGGGGCTGGGGAACACTGAAGCTTTCTTT. This translates into CASSSDRGLGNTEAFF. This chain connects TRBV6-2 or TRBV6-3 to TRBJ1-1, with 10 positions matching TRBD1. The V and J ends lost 4 bases and 1 base, in that order; junction bases with no gene match: 6. Germline CDR1 MNHEY, CDR2 SVGEGT. This CDR3 is 16 amino acids long.

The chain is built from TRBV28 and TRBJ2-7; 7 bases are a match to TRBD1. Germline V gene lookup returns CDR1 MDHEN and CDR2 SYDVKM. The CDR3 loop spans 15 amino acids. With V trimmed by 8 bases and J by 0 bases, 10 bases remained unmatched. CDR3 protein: CASYAGTDISYEQYF. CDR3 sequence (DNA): TGTGCCAGCTACGCCGGGACAGACATCTCCTACGAGCAGTACTTC.

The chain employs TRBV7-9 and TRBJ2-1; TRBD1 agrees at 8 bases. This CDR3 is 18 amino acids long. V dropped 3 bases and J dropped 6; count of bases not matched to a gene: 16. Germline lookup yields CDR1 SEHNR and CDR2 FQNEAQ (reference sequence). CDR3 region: CASSFQEPGTGSFNEQFF. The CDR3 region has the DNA TGTGCCAGCAGCTTTCAGGAACCAGGGACAGGTTCGTTCAATGAGCAGTTCTTC.

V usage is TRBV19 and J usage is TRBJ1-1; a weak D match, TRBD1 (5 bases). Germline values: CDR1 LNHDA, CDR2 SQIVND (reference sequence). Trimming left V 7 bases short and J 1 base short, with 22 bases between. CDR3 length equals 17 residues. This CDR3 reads CASIPMSHPQGNTEAFF. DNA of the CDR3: TGTGCCAGTATCCCGATGAGTCACCCCCAGGGGAACACTGAAGCTTTCTTT.

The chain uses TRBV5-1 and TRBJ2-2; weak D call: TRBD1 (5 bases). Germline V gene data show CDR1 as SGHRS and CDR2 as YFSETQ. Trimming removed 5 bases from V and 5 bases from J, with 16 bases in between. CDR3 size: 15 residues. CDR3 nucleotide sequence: TGCGCCAGCAGGCCCTGGGCAGGGAAAACCGGGGAGCTGTTTTTT. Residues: CASRPWAGKTGELFF.

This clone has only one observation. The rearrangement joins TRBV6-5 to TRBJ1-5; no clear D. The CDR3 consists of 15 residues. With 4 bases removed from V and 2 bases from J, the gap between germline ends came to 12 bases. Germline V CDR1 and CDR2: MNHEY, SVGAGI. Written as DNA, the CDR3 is TGTGCCAGCAGTTTCGAGTACAGTGGCAATCAGCCCCAGCATTTT. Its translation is CASSFEYSGNQPQHF.

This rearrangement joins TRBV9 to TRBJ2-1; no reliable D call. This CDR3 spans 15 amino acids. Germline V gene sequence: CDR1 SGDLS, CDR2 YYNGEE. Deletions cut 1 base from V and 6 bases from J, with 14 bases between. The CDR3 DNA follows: TGTGCCAGCAGCGTATTCATGTCAGATCGCAATGAGCAGTTCTTC. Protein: CASSVFMSDRNEQFF.

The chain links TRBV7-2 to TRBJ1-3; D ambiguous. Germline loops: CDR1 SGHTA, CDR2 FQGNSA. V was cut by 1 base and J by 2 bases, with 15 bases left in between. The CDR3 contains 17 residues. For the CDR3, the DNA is TGTGCCAGCAGCTTAGGGGTCTACGGGTTCGCTGGAAACACCATATATTTT. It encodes CASSLGVYGFAGNTIYF.